This T cell receptor beta chain was identified in a study of cytomegalovirus exposure and HLA in healthy donors. Study findings and constraints: Most TCR sequences were uncommon, yet certain public TCRs appeared in many donors. Accurate HLA-A and HLA-B prediction from TCR beta sequences was reported for most subjects. Earlier analysis found most TCR beta V segments productive about 90% or about 30% of the time.

In regard to this clone: Its specificity is not known.

After removal of 10 bases from V and 2 bases from J, the junction contained 6 bases not matched to a gene. CDR3 length: 13 residues. Germline-derived CDR1 and CDR2 are KGHSH and LQKENI. The PCR was carried out with 60 Vbeta primers and 13 Jbeta primers. Produced via immunoSEQ multiplex PCR; TCRdb's table is partial and in-frame only. The repertoire includes about 160,000 clones, 85% of them detected once, and 1% sits in the top ten. The sequence was collected from a boy aged 2 to 10 in good health and CMV-seronegative. Sequencing was performed on PBMCs. This chain joins TRBV18 and TRBJ2-7; TRBD1 agrees at 9 bases. CDR3 nucleotide sequence: TGTGCCACAAGACAGGGGGTCACCTACGAGCAGTACTTC. This gives the protein CATRQGVTYEQYF.